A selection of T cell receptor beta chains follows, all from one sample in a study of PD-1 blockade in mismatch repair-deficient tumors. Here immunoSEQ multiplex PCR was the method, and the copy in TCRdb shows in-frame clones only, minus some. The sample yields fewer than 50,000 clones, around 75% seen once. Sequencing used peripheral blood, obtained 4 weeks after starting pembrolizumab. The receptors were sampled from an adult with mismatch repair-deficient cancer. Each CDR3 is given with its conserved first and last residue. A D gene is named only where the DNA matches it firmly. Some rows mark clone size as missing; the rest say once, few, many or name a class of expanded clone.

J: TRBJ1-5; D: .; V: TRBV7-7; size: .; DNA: TGTGCTAGCAGCTTAATCCGGGGAGTTAGCAATCAGCCCCAGCATTTT; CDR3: CASSLIRGVSNQPQHF
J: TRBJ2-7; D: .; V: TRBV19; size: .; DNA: TGTGCCAGTAGCCCGCAGGCGTCCTCCTACGAGCAGTACTTC; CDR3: CASSPQASSYEQYF
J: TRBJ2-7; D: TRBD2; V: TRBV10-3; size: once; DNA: TGTGCCATCACCGAGGACGGGGGGGCAGGTAGCGGGAGCTACGAGCAGTACTTC; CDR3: CAITEDGGAGSGSYEQYF
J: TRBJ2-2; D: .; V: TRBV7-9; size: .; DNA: TGTGCCAGCAGCTTAGAGGGACTGAACACCGGGGAGCTGTTTTTT; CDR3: CASSLEGLNTGELFF
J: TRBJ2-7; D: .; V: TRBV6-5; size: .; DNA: TGTGCCAGCAGTTACTCCCCTTGGGGGGGGCAGGAGCAGTACTTC; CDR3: CASSYSPWGGQEQYF
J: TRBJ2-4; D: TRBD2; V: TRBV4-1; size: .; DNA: TGCGCCAGCAGCCAAGGTGGGATAGCGGGAGATCGGGGCATTCAGTACTTC; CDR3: CASSQGGIAGDRGIQYF
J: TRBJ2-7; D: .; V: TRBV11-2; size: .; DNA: TGTGCCAGCAGGGACCTCCGGACCTCCTACGAGCAGTACTTC; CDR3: CASRDLRTSYEQYF
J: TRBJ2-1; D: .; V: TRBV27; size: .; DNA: TGTGCCAGCAGTTTCTGGCGGGCCGCGGGCGATGAGCAGTTCTTC; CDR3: CASSFWRAAGDEQFF
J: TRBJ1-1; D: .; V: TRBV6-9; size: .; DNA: TGTGCCAGCAGTTCCCGGGCGGACACTGAAGCTTTCTTT; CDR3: CASSSRADTEAFF
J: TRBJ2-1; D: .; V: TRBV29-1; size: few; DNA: TGCAGCGTTGTGTGGGCTAAGGATGAGCAGTTCTTC; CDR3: CSVVWAKDEQFF
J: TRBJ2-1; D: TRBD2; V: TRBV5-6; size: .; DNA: TGTGCCAGCAGCTTGACCTACGGGACTAGCGGGAGATATGAGCAGTTCTTC; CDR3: CASSLTYGTSGRYEQFF
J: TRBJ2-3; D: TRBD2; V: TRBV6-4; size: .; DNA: TGTGCCAGCAGTGACGGGACTAGCGGGGCAGATACGCAGTATTTT; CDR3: CASSDGTSGADTQYF
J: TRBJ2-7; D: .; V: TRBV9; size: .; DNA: TGTGCCAGCAGCCCCGCCGGGAATACCTACGAGCAGTACTTC; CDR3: CASSPAGNTYEQYF
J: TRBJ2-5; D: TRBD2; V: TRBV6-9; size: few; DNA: TGTGCCAACTGCCCGCTGGAGCGGGGAAAAGAGACCCAGTACTTC; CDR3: CANCPLERGKETQYF
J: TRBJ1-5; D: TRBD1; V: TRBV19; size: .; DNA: TGTGCCAGTAGCGGGACAGGAGGAAGCAATCAGCCCCAGCATTTT; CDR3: CASSGTGGSNQPQHF
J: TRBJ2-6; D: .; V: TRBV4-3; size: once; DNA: TGCGCCAGCAGCCAAGATGTAGCCTCTGGGGCCAACGTCCTGACTTTC; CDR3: CASSQDVASGANVLTF
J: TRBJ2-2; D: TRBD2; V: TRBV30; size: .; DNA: TGTGCCTGGAGTGTGAGCGGGAGTGTAGGCGGGGAGCTGTTTTTT; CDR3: CAWSVSGSVGGELFF
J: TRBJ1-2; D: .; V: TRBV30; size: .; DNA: TGTGCCTGGAGTTTAAAGGGAACAGTCCCAACGAACTATGGCTACACCTTC; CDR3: CAWSLKGTVPTNYGYTF
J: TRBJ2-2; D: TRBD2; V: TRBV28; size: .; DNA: TGTGCCAGCAGTTTATTGGCGGGAGTATGGACCGGGGAGCTGTTTTTT; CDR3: CASSLLAGVWTGELFF
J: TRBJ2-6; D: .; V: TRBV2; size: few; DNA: TGTGCCAGCAGTGAAGAACGGGTTCCGGTCGGAGCTGGGGCCAACGTCCTGACTTTC; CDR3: CASSEERVPVGAGANVLTF
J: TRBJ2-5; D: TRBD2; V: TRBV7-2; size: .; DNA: TGTGCCAGCAGCTTGAGACTAGCGGGACAAGAGACCCAGTACTTC; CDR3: CASSLRLAGQETQYF
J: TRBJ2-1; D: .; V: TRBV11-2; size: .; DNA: TGTGCCAGCAGCCTTGTATGGGGCAATGAGCAGTTCTTC; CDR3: CASSLVWGNEQFF
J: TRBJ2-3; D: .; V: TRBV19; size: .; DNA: TGTGCCAGTAGTAAGGCGGTAAGCACAGATACGCAGTATTTT; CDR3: CASSKAVSTDTQYF
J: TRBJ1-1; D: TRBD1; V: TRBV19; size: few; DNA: TGTGCCAGTAGGATCGGACAGGGGGAAGCTTTCTTT; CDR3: CASRIGQGEAFF
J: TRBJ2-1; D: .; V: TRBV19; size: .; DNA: TGTGCCAGTAGTACGGGGGCTACCCCCTACAATGAGCAGTTCTTC; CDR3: CASSTGATPYNEQFF
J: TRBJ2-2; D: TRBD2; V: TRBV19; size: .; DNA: TGTGCCAGTAGTATGCGGGACTACTCCAACACCGGGGAGCTGTTTTTT; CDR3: CASSMRDYSNTGELFF
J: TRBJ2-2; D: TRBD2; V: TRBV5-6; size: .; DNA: TGTGCCAGCAGCTTGCCCAGCGGGAGGCTCACCGGGGAGCTGTTTTTT; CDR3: CASSLPSGRLTGELFF
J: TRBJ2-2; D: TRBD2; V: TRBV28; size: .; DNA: TGTGCCAGCAGTCCCAATGGGGGGGGTAACACCGGGGAGCTGTTTTTT; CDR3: CASSPNGGGNTGELFF
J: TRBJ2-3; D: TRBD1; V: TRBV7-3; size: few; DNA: TGTGCCAGCAGCCCTGGGACAGGGGGGACAGATACGCAGTATTTT; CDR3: CASSPGTGGTDTQYF
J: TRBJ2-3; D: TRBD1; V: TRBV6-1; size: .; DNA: TGTGCCAGCACCTGGACAGGGGACGTCGATACGCAGTATTTT; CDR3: CASTWTGDVDTQYF
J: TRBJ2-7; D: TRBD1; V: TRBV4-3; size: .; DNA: TGCGCCAGCAGCCAAGAATGGACAGGGGGATTTTTCTACGAGCAGTACTTC; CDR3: CASSQEWTGGFFYEQYF
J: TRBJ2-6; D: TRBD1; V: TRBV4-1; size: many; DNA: TGCGCCAGCAGCCAAGTTGCGGGACAGGGGTCGACTGGGGCCAACGTCCTGACTTTC; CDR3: CASSQVAGQGSTGANVLTF
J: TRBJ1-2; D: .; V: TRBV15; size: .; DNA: TGTGCCACCAGCAGAGAGTCAGCAACCTATGGCTACACCTTC; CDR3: CATSRESATYGYTF
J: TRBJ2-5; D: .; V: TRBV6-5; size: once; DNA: TGTGCCAGCAGTCCAGCTTGGCGGGAAGAAGAGACCCAGTACTTC; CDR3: CASSPAWREEETQYF
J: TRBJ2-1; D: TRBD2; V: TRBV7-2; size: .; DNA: TGTGCCAGCAGCCCCGCCGATAGCGGGAGAATTCGCGGTGAGCAGTTCTTC; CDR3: CASSPADSGRIRGEQFF
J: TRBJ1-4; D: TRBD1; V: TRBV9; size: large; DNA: TGTGCCAGCAGCGCGCGGACAGGGCTAGGAGAAAAACTGTTTTTT; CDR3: CASSARTGLGEKLFF
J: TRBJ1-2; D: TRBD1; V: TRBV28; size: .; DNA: TGTGCCAGCAGCCGACTCGGACAGGCAAACTATGGCTACACCTTC; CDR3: CASSRLGQANYGYTF
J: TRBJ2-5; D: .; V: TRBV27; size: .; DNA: TGTGCCAGCAGTTTAGGGTTACAAGAGACCCAGTACTTC; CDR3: CASSLGLQETQYF
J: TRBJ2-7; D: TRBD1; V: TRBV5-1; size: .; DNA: TGCGCCAGCAGCTTGCGACAGGGGAAATGCTTC; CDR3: CASSLRQGKCF
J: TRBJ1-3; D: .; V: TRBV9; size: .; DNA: TGTGCCAGCAGCGTATCCCCCTCCCCTGGAAACACCATATATTTT; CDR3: CASSVSPSPGNTIYF
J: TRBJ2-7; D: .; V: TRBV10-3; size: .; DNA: TGTGCCATCACGGAGGACCTAGCTGAGCAGTACTTC; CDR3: CAITEDLAEQYF
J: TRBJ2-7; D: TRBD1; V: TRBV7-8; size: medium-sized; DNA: TGTGCCAGCAGCCTCGGGACAGGGGGAAACAAGCAGTACTTC; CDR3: CASSLGTGGNKQYF
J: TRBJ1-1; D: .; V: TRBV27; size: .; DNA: TGTGCCAGCCATTCAAGGGCTAAAGCTTTCTTT; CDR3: CASHSRAKAFF
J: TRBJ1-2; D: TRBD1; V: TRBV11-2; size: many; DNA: TGTGCCAGCAGCCCGGGGACAGCCATTAACTATGGCTACACCTTC; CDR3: CASSPGTAINYGYTF
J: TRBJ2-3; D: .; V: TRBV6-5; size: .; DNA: TGTGCCAGCAGGCTAGATCCAGACACAGATACGCAGTATTTT; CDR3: CASRLDPDTDTQYF
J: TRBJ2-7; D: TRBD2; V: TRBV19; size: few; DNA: TGTGCCACCTCGCCGGGACTAGCGGGAGGAACACTGGATTACGAGCAGTACTTC; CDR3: CATSPGLAGGTLDYEQYF
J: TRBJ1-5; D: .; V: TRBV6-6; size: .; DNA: TGTGCCAGCAGTTACTCGCAGGGAGGTCAGCCCCAGCATTTT; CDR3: CASSYSQGGQPQHF
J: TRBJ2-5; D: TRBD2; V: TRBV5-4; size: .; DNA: TGTGCCAGCAGCCGCCGGGCGGGAGGGGAGGAGACCCAGTACTTC; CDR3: CASSRRAGGEETQYF
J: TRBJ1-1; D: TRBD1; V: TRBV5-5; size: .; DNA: TGTGCCAGCAGCTTGTACGACAGGGTGAACACTGAAGCTTTCTTT; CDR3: CASSLYDRVNTEAFF
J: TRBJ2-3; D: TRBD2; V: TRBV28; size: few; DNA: TGTGCCAGCAGTTTATTTGGACTAGCGGTCAACACAGATACGCAGTATTTT; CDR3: CASSLFGLAVNTDTQYF
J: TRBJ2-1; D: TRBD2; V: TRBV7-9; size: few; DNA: TGTGCCAGCAGCGGACTAGCGGGAGGGCCTAGTCTGAATGAGCAGTTCTTC; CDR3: CASSGLAGGPSLNEQFF
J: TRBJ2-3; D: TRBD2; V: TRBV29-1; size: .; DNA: TGCAGCGTTGAGGAAGGGAGTAGCGGGAGGGGCAATACGCAGTATTTT; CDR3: CSVEEGSSGRGNTQYF